The clone carrying this T cell receptor beta chain has more than one count but fewer than ten. One entry per CDR3 protein, called by TCRdb with MiXCR from the 5' RACE reads. The sample shows 40,000 to 60,000 distinct CDR3 sequences, approximately 8.1% of them seen only once. The sample belongs to a study of early T cells in non-severe SARS-CoV-2 infection. The CDR3 contains 13 residues. The V gene's germline CDR1 is DFQATT and CDR2 SNEGSKA (reference sequence). V shed 4 bases and J shed 5 bases, with 12 bases lying between them. The specimen was whole blood. The rearrangement uses TRBV20-1 and TRBJ2-4; D might be TRBD2 (5 bases). The sequence was collected from an adult who was a healthcare worker with PCR-confirmed SARS-CoV-2 infection or an uninfected control (not recorded which). CDR3 sequence: CSATDSQQNIQYF. CDR3 in DNA: TGCAGTGCTACGGACTCTCAGCAAAACATTCAGTACTTC.